This TCR beta chain was sequenced during a study of blood T cell repertoires in COVID-19. CDR1 and CDR2 from the germline V gene are SQVTM and ANQGSEA. CDR3 length equals 13 residues. V was pared by 3 bases and J by 1 base, with 9 bases between. This table comes from immunoSEQ multiplex PCR, and its TCRdb copy is limited to in-frame clones, with some not included. Among 300,000 to 400,000 clones listed, roughly nine tenths were seen once. The chain links TRBV29-1 to TRBJ1-1, with D possibly TRBD1 on 5 matching bases. Sequenced sample: PBMCs or T cells enriched from blood (not recorded which). The receptor comes from a woman under 40 who had recovered from COVID-19. The CDR3, as DNA: TGCAGCGTTGATTCCGGGGGGAACACTGAAGCTTTCTTT. It encodes CSVDSGGNTEAFF.